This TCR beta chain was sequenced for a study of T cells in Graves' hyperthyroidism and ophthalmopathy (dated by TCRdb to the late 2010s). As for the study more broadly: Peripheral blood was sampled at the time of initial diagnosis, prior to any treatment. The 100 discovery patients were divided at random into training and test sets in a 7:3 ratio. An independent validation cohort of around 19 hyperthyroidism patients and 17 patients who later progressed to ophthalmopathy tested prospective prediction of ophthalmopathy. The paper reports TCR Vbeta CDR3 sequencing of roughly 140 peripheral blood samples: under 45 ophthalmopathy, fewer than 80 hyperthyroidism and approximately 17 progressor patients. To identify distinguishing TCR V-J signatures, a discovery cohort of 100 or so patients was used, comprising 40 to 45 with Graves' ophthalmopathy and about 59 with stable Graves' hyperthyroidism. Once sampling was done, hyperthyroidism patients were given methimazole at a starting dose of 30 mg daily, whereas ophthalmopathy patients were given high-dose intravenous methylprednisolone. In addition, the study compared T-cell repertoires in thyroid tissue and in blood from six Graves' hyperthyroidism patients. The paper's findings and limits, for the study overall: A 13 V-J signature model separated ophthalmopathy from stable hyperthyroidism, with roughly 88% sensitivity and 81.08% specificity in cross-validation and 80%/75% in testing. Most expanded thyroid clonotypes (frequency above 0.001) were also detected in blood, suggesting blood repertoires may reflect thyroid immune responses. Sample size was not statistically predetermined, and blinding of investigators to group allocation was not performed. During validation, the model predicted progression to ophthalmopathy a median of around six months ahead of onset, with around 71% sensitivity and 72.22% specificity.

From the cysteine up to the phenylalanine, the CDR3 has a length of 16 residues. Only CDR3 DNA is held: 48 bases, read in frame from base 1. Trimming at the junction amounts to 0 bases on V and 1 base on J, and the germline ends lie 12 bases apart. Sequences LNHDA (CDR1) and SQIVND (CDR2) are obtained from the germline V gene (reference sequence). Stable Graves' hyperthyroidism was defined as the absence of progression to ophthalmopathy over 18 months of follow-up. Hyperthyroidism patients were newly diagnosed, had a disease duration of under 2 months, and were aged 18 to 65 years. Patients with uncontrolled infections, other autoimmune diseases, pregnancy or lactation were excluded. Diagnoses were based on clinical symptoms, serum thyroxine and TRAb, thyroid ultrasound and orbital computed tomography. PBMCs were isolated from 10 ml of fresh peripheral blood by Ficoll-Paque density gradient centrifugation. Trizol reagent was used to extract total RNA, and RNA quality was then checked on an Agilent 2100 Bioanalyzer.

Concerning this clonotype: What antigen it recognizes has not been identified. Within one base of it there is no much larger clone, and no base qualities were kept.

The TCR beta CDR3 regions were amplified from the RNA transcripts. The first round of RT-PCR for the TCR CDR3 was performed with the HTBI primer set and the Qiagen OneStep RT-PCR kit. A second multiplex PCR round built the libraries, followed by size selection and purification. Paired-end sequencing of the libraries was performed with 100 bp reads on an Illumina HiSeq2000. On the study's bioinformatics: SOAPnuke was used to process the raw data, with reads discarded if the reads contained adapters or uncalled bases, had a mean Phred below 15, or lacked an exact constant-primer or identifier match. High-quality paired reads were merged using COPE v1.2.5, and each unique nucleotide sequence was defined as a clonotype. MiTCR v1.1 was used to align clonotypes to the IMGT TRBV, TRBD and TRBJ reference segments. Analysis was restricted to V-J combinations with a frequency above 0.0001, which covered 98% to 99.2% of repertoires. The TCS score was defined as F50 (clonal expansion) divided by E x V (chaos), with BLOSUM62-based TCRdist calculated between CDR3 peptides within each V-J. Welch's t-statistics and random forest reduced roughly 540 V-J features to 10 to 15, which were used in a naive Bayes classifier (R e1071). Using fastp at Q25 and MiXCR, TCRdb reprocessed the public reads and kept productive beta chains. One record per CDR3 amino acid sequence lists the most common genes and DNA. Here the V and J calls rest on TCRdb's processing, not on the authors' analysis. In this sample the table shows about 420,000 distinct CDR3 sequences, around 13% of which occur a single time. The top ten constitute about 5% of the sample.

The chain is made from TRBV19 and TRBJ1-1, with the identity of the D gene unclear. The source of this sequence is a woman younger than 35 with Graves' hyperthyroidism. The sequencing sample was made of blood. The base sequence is TGTGCCAGTAGTATAGATTGGAGGGTAAAGAACACTGAAGCTTTCTTT. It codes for CASSIDWRVKNTEAFF.